The 15 T cell receptor beta chains in this list originate from one sample, sequenced in a study of T-cell memory formation after mild COVID-19. TCRdb ran MiXCR on the 5' RACE reads and lists one entry per CDR3 protein. The repertoire holds more than 400,000 distinct CDR3 sequences, with approximately 18% as singletons. Sequencing used PBMCs or a T cell subset sorted from them (not recorded which). The origin of the receptors is an adult woman who had mild COVID-19 (a few samples of this study predate the infection). Cell type and time point are not known.

The V call is TRBV3-1, the J call TRBJ2-3, with D hard to call. V was pared by 4 bases and J by 0 bases, with 14 bases between. This CDR3 has 16 amino acids. CDR1 and CDR2 (germline): LGHDT, YNNKEL (reference sequence). The CDR3 protein is CASSLMTPASTDTQYF. The CDR3 coding sequence is TGTGCCAGCAGCCTCATGACCCCGGCGAGCACAGATACGCAGTATTTT.

The chain has TRBV28 and TRBJ2-4, with 9 bases that match TRBD1. V trimming: 3 bases; J trimming: 2 bases; junction bases outside the gene matches: 23. The CDR3 is made up of 22 amino acids. The germline V gene has CDR1 MDHEN and CDR2 SYDVKM. The CDR3 loop reads CASSFAWGQGYLERGPKNIQYF. DNA of the CDR3: TGTGCCAGCAGTTTTGCGTGGGGACAGGGCTACTTGGAGCGCGGGCCCAAAAACATTCAGTACTTC.

This clonotype has a handful of counts. The chain couples TRBV4-1 to TRBJ2-7, with 7 bases aligning to TRBD2. The CDR3 is 15 amino acids. J was trimmed by 0 bases and V by 7 bases; bases with no gene match: 9. Germline V gene data show CDR1 as MGHRA and CDR2 as YSYEKL. DNA of the CDR3: TGCGCCAGCACCAAGGACCCGGGGGGCTCCTACGAGCAGTACTTC. Protein sequence: CASTKDPGGSYEQYF.

This clonotype was seen a few times. The chain uses TRBV7-6 and TRBJ2-3, with 10 bases matching TRBD2. CDR3 length: 15 residues. V lost 5 bases, J lost 4 bases, and 6 bases stayed unmatched. The germline CDR1 and CDR2 sequences are SGHVS and FNYEAQ. CDR3: CASSPRLAGADTQYF. The CDR3, as DNA: TGTGCCAGCAGCCCACGTCTAGCGGGGGCAGATACGCAGTATTTT.

The V gene is TRBV6-5, the J gene TRBJ2-1; TRBD2 aligns across 12 bases. This CDR3 comprises 13 residues. Germline loops: CDR1 MNHEY, CDR2 SVGAGI. With V trimmed by 8 bases and J by 8 bases, 4 bases remained unmatched. CDR3 sequence (DNA): TGTGCCAGCTCGACTAGCGGGAGATATGAGCAGTTCTTC. Translation: CASSTSGRYEQFF.

This clonotype was counted only a few times. The chain is built from TRBV15 and TRBJ1-4; possible D gene TRBD1, 6 bases. V was cut by 0 bases and J by 2 bases, with 13 bases left in between. The CDR3 has 17 residues. CDR1 and CDR2 (germline): LNHNV, YYDKDF (reference sequence). DNA for the CDR3: TGTGCCACCAGCAGAGAGGGCAGGGGTCGGACTAATGAAAAACTGTTTTTT. Translating it yields CATSREGRGRTNEKLFF.

There are a few counts of this clonotype. This rearrangement joins TRBV20-1 to TRBJ1-1; D is unresolved. Trimming removed 2 bases from V and 4 bases from J, with 17 bases in between. Germline values: CDR1 DFQATT, CDR2 SNEGSKA (reference sequence). The CDR3 has 15 amino acids. The CDR3 DNA is TGCAGTGCTAGAAAGATGGTGTCCTCGGCCACTGAAGCTTTCTTT. It specifies CSARKMVSSATEAFF.

This clonotype was seen a handful of times. The chain combines TRBV7-9 with TRBJ2-1; D not certain. The V end lost 4 bases, the J end lost 11 bases, and 12 bases lay between the germline ends. This CDR3 has 12 amino acids. Germline V gene lookup returns CDR1 SEHNR and CDR2 FQNEAQ (reference sequence). This CDR3 reads CASSSSRAQQFF. CDR3 nucleotides: TGTGCCAGCAGCTCAAGCCGGGCTCAGCAGTTCTTC.

The genes are TRBV7-8 and TRBJ2-6; the D call may be TRBD1 or TRBD2 (5 bases each). Between the trimmed V and J ends, which lost 0 bases and 4 bases, there was a span of 13 bases. This CDR3 has 17 amino acids. CDR1 and CDR2 from the germline V gene are SGHVS and FQNEAQ. The CDR3 DNA reads as TGTGCCAGCAGCTTAGCGTGGGGGAGAGACGGGGCCAACGTCCTGACTTTC. It translates to CASSLAWGRDGANVLTF.

CDR3 loop: CSARGAEVNQPQHF. The CDR3 bases are TGCAGTGCTAGGGGAGCGGAAGTTAATCAGCCCCAGCATTTT. V gene TRBV20-1 combines with J gene TRBJ1-5; no clear D. Germline V CDR1 and CDR2: DFQATT, SNEGSKA (reference sequence). V was pared by 3 bases and J by 4 bases, with 13 bases between. The CDR3 is 14 residues long.

The rearrangement joins TRBV7-9 to TRBJ1-1; possibly TRBD1 for D (6 bases). This CDR3 is 15 amino acids long. From germline, CDR1 is SEHNR and CDR2 FQNEAQ (reference sequence). V was pared by 5 bases and J by 1 base, with 14 bases between. The CDR3 DNA reads TGTGCCAGCAGCGCCTACCAGGGGTGGAACACTGAAGCTTTCTTT. Protein: CASSAYQGWNTEAFF. The full variable domain, in which reference TRBV7-9 and TRBJ1-1 provide the parts outside the CDR3, is DTGVSQNPRHKITKRGQNVTFRCDPISEHNRLYWYRQTLGQGPEFLTYFQNEAQLEKSRLLSDRFSAERPKGSFSTLEIQRTEQGDSAMYLCASSAYQGWNTEAFFGQGTRLTVV.

This clonotype was recorded a few times. The J gene is TRBJ2-1, the V gene TRBV6-2 or TRBV6-3; TRBD1 aligns across 7 bases. CDR1 and CDR2 (germline): MNHEY, SVGEGT. V was pared by 2 bases and J by 12 bases, with 13 bases of the junction left unmatched. This CDR3 region has 15 residues. In DNA form, the CDR3 reads TGTGCCAGCAGTTACGAGGGGGCGGCCTTATGGGCGCAGTTCTTC. The encoded protein is CASSYEGAALWAQFF.

This sequence joins TRBV5-1 and TRBJ1-3; the match to TRBD1 covers 10 bases. The CDR3 contains 18 residues. Germline CDR1 and CDR2: SGHRS and YFSETQ. V trimming: 4 bases; J trimming: 1 base; junction bases outside the gene matches: 11. The CDR3 DNA sequence: TGCGCCAGCAGCCGCTCGCCGGGACAGGGGACTTCTGGAAACACCATATATTTT. Its protein is CASSRSPGQGTSGNTIYF.

The table lists this clonotype with a few counts. V gene TRBV5-4 combines with J gene TRBJ2-7, with D maybe TRBD2 (6 bases). Germline V gene sequence: CDR1 SGHNT, CDR2 YYREEE (reference sequence). This CDR3 has 15 residues. Trimming removed 4 bases at V and 5 bases at J, with 19 bases between. In DNA form, the CDR3 reads TGTGCCAGCAGCCTCGCTGACGGGGGAATCAACGAGCAGTACTTC. It translates to CASSLADGGINEQYF.

This clonotype was seen at least ten times. This chain connects TRBV27 to TRBJ2-1, with 13 bases that match TRBD2. In germline, CDR1 is MNHEY, CDR2 SMNVEV (reference sequence). With V trimmed by 7 bases and J by 8 bases, 8 bases remained unmatched. The CDR3 has 15 amino acids. In DNA form, the CDR3 reads TGTGCCAGCACCCCAGGACTAGCGGGAGTGTATGAGCAGTTCTTC. Its translation is CASTPGLAGVYEQFF.